This T cell receptor (beta chain) was documented in a study of post-analysis software for immune sequencing data. Study-level information: The disease courses spanned relapsing-remitting, secondary progressive and progressive-relapsing forms of multiple sclerosis.

Unique-molecular-identifier-tagged TCR beta cDNA libraries were used. cDNA molecules numbering 400,000 to 550,000 came from approximately 0.91 to 9.4 million T cells. TCRdb re-called the PCR reads with MiXCR, one entry per CDR3 protein. The top ten clones hold 4% to 6% of a sample with just over 250,000 distinct CDR3 sequences, 36% of them seen once. This clonotype was counted at least ten times. The antigen remains unidentified. V lost 1 base and J 4 bases, leaving 18 bases between the germline ends. The CDR3 runs 17 residues. CDR1 LGHNT and CDR2 FRNRAP come from the germline V gene. General study findings and limits: Patients carried a few TRBV segments more frequently than controls did, and TRBV5-6, TRBV5-1 and TRBV20-1 were among them. Multiple sclerosis patients showed significantly lower normalized Chao1 diversity than controls did.

The J gene is TRBJ2-3, the V gene TRBV12-5; tentatively, D is TRBD1 (6 bases). Sequenced material: blood. The sequence came from a girl aged 5-17 years with multiple sclerosis. This chain's CDR3 is CASGLGGPQGLADTQYF. CDR3 sequence (DNA): TGTGCTAGTGGTTTGGGAGGACCACAGGGTTTGGCAGATACGCAGTATTTT.